These 3 T cell receptor beta chains share one sample of origin, sequenced in a study of T cell responses to AZD1222 COVID-19 vaccine. Assay used: immunoSEQ multiplex PCR; TCRdb lists only in-frame clones, some missing. The top ten clones hold about 7.1% of a sample with 86,000 or so clones, roughly 90% of them seen once. Source: peripheral blood, taken 28 days after the second AZD1222 dose. The receptors derive from an adult who received the AZD1222 COVID-19 vaccine.

The genes are TRBV7-2 and TRBJ1-5; D unresolved. Per germline, CDR1 SGHTA and CDR2 FQGNSA. V was clipped by 2 bases and J by 5 bases, with 13 bases between them. CDR3 length: 15 residues. In DNA, the CDR3 is TGTGCCAGCAGCTTACTCCCGGTGGTTGATCAGCCCCAGCATTTT. The encoded protein is CASSLLPVVDQPQHF.

CDR3 DNA sequence: TGTGCCAGCAGCGGGCAACAGGGATTAGGTGGCTACACCTTC. Translation gives CASSGQQGLGGYTF. This sequence joins TRBV9 and TRBJ1-2; possibly TRBD1 for D (6 bases). Trimming stripped 3 bases from V and 7 bases from J, with 16 bases between. The CDR3 has 14 residues. Germline V gene lookup returns CDR1 SGDLS and CDR2 YYNGEE.

This chain joins TRBV11-2 and TRBJ2-7, with D uncertain. The CDR3 spans 13 residues. Germline V lookup: CDR1 SGHAT, CDR2 FQNNGV. The ends were cut back, 1 base at V and 3 bases at J, with 7 bases in the middle. The CDR3 region is CASSLGRDYEQYF. The CDR3 nucleotides are TGTGCCAGCAGCTTAGGTCGAGACTACGAGCAGTACTTC.